This TCR beta chain was recorded in a study of siplizumab effects on memory and regulatory T cells (dated by TCRdb to about 2019). Background for the entire study: The study looked at the effect of siplizumab, an anti-CD2 antibody, on alloreactive T-cell subsets in allogeneic mixed lymphocyte reactions made from human PBMCs.

The full study reports these points: Because sequences below about 10^-5 frequency were poorly captured, only a minor fraction of alloreactive clones could be mapped to unstimulated subsets. Whether proliferating Tregs from siplizumab cultures actually had suppressive function was not functionally confirmed. Among mappable alloreactive CD4+ clones, the Treg-derived fraction averaged about 75% with siplizumab versus about 27% in control reactions. Siplizumab significantly lowered the cumulative frequency of alloreactive sequences that could be traced to unstimulated CD4+ memory T cells. A naive or memory phenotype could not be assigned to roughly 80-97% of proliferating CD4+ or CD8+ clones. Greater diversity appeared to be present in unstimulated naive T cells than in memory T cells, and a substantial contribution to the alloresponse seemed to be made by naive cells.

Turning to this clone: Its binding antigen is unknown. No much larger clone exists at a distance of one base, and base qualities are not known.

Library method: the immunoSEQ multiplex PCR assay. Roughly 10^5 TCR templates per sample were assayed on the deep sequencing platform. Genomic DNA extracted from sorted T cells was used for TCRbeta CDR3 sequencing. The authors processed their data as follows. The R programming language was used for the clonal analysis of the TCRbeta CDR3 data. Alloreactive CD4+ and CD8+ clones were defined by comparing unstimulated samples with post-reaction CFSE-low samples. Regulatory or non-regulatory origin of alloreactive CD4+ clones was assigned by matching sequences to the sorted unstimulated Treg and non-Treg repertoires. TCRdb took over this immuneACCESS table, retaining in-frame rearrangements with V and J assigned. Such tables are incomplete; in checked studies, under half of the missing clones stem from an unresolved V gene, and the remainder is unexplained. For V, J and clone size, that table is used; D and trimming come from the DNA. The sample table lists tens of thousands of clones, approximately 93% of them with a count of one. Together, the top ten hold 0.3% of the sample.

Sorted unstimulated T cells and proliferating T cells recovered from mixed lymphocyte reactions underwent TCRbeta CDR3 sequencing. Fresh whole blood from over 8 HLA-typed healthy donors was used to isolate PBMCs. To map where alloreactive clones came from, CD4+ non-regulatory T cells in the unstimulated state were FACS-sorted. From the cysteine up to the phenylalanine, the CDR3 has a length of 11 residues. Only the CDR3 DNA stays, 33 bases, in frame from base 1. Looking up the germline V gene yields CDR1 SGHRS and CDR2 YFSETQ. The V and J ends are trimmed by 4 bases and 3 bases, leaving 5 bases between them.

Sequencing was performed on non-Treg CD4+ T cells sorted from blood. The meaning of the sample's cell subset or site label: FACS-sorted unstimulated CD4+ non-regulatory T cells. The chain was built from TRBV5-1 and TRBJ2-7; the D gene identity is not certain. This clonotype originated in a human donor in good health. The CDR3 sequence is CASSANYEQYF. The DNA reads as follows: TGCGCCAGCAGCGCCAACTACGAGCAGTACTTC. Full variable domain (CDR3 extended with the reference TRBV5-1 and TRBJ2-7 proteins): KAGVTQTPRYLIKTRGQQVTLSCSPISGHRSVSWYQQTPGQGLQFLFEYFSETQRNKGNFPGRFSGRQFSNSRSEMNVSTLELGDSALYLCASSANYEQYFGPGTRLTVT.